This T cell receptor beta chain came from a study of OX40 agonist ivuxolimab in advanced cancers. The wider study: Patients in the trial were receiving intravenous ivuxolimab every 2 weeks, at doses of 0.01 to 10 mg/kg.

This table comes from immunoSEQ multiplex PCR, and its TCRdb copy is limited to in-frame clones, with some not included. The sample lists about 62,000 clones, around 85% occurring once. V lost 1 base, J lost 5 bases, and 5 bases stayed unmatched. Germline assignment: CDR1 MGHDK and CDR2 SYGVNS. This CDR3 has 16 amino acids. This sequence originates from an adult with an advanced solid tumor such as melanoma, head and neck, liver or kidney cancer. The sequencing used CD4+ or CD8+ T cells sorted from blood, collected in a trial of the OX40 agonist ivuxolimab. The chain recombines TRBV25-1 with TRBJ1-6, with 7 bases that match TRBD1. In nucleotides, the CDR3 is TGTGCCAGCAGTGAATCCAGGGGGAAGGATAATTCACCCCTCCACTTT. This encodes CASSESRGKDNSPLHF.